This TCR beta chain was recovered during a study of naive and memory T cell subsets. Notes on the study in general: The RNA method is potentially sensitive to activation and differentiation changes.

There are 13 residues in the CDR3. V lost 4 bases, J lost 2 bases, and 2 bases stayed unmatched. Amplification of ligated cDNA took four PCR rounds with SP2 and nested alpha and beta constant primers. TCRdb analysed the 5' RACE reads with MiXCR anew, one entry per CDR3 protein. The repertoire holds about 48,000 distinct CDR3 sequences, with over 3.5% as singletons. An oligonucleotide containing a UMI was ligated to the 3' end of TCR cDNA. Adult healthy volunteers gave 2.5 ml peripheral blood for whole-blood RNA. Unsorted total RNA, roughly 1 to 1000 ng, was DNase treated before reverse transcription. Points on this clonotype: What it recognizes is unknown.

This TCR derives from a female donor in good health. The genes are TRBV12-3 or TRBV12-4 and TRBJ2-7; TRBD2 matches at 7 bases. CDR3 nucleotides: TGTGCCAGCAGTTCGAGCGGGGCCTACGAGCAGTACTTC. It specifies CASSSSGAYEQYF.